This is a list of T cell receptor beta chains from one sample in a study of blood T cell repertoires in COVID-19. Here immunoSEQ multiplex PCR was the method, and the copy in TCRdb shows in-frame clones only, minus some. The data hold about 270,000 clones, with 85% to 90% observed a single time. The specimen sequenced was PBMCs or T cells enriched from blood (not recorded which). Receptors were obtained from a young woman with acute COVID-19. The CDR3 runs from the conserved cysteine through the conserved F or W. The D gene is left open where the match is weak. Only some rows state a clone size, as once, few, many or a class for expanded clones.

CASSSSDMAGGYTF TGTGCCAGCAGTTCTAGCGATATGGCGGGTGGCTACACCTTC TRBJ1-2 TRBV27 . once
CASGRGYGYTF TGTGCCAGCGGGCGAGGGTATGGCTACACCTTC TRBJ1-2 TRBV28 . .
CASSVATQGPDTQYF TGTGCCAGCAGCGTAGCAACCCAGGGCCCAGATACGCAGTATTTT TRBJ2-3 TRBV9 . .
CASSLTLAGEVDTQYF TGTGCCAGCAGCTTAACGCTAGCGGGTGAGGTAGATACGCAGTATTTT TRBJ2-3 TRBV7-3 TRBD2 .
CASSQDRGNTEAFF TGTGCCAGCAGCCAAGATAGGGGGAACACTGAAGCTTTCTTT TRBJ1-1 TRBV4-2 . .
CASSLGRDRPEQFF TGTGCCAGCAGCTTAGGGAGGGACAGGCCAGAGCAGTTCTTC TRBJ2-1 TRBV11-3 TRBD1 .
CASSEEGYRGSNEQYF TGTGCCAGCAGTGAAGAGGGATACAGGGGTTCGAACGAGCAGTACTTC TRBJ2-7 TRBV6-1 TRBD1 .
CASSPGSNSYEQYF TGTGCCAGCAGCCCCGGGTCCAACTCCTACGAGCAGTACTTC TRBJ2-7 TRBV7-3 . .
CASSFSRGADTEAFF TGTGCCAGCAGTTTTAGCAGGGGGGCGGACACTGAAGCTTTCTTT TRBJ1-1 TRBV28 TRBD1 .
CASSSGTVGEQYF TGTGCCAGCAGTTCCGGGACAGTGGGCGAGCAGTACTTC TRBJ2-7 TRBV7-9 TRBD1 .
CASSLGQGSGNTIYF TGTGCCAGCAGCTTAGGACAGGGATCTGGAAACACCATATATTTT TRBJ1-3 TRBV11-3 TRBD1 few
CASSQGGGRRDNEQFF TGCGCCAGCAGCCAGGGGGGGGGTAGAAGAGACAATGAGCAGTTCTTC TRBJ2-1 TRBV4-1 TRBD2 .
CASSYSQGTSSEQYF TGTGCCAGCAGTTACTCACAGGGTACCTCTAGCGAGCAGTACTTC TRBJ2-7 TRBV28 . .
CASSLLPQGYEQYF TGTGCCAGCAGTTTATTACCGCAGGGCTACGAGCAGTACTTC TRBJ2-7 TRBV27 . once
CASSFAGGREKLFF TGTGCCAGCAGCTTTGCAGGGGGCAGGGAAAAACTGTTTTTT TRBJ1-4 TRBV7-9 TRBD1 .
CASSQGTGESYGYTF TGTGCCAGCAGCCAAGGAACCGGGGAAAGTTATGGCTACACCTTC TRBJ1-2 TRBV4-2 . .
CASSVSSSPLHF TGTGCCAGCAGTGTCTCGAGTTCACCCCTCCACTTT TRBJ1-6 TRBV12-3/TRBV12-4 . .
CASSPPSKAGLGEQYF TGTGCCAGCTCACCACCGAGTAAGGCAGGGTTGGGCGAGCAGTACTTC TRBJ2-7 TRBV18 . .